These 13 T cell receptor beta chains share one sample of origin, sequenced in a study of blood T cell repertoires in COVID-19. The data were produced by immunoSEQ multiplex PCR, yet TCRdb's version contains in-frame clones alone and is incomplete. The sample has a few hundred thousand clones, about 90% seen once; the top ten hold 2.5% to 3%. Sequencing was done on a sample of PBMCs or T cells enriched from blood (not recorded which). The receptors originated from a woman aged 25 to 39 who had recovered from COVID-19.

This clone came up a few times. The rearrangement links TRBV19 to TRBJ1-1; D not resolved. The CDR3 spans 16 residues. Between the trimmed V and J ends, which lost 3 bases and 0 bases, there was a span of 14 bases. Looked up from germline, CDR1 is LNHDA and CDR2 is SQIVND (reference sequence). The CDR3 DNA is TGTGCCAGTAGTATGTTCAACTACTACATGAACACTGAAGCTTTCTTT. Its translation: CASSMFNYYMNTEAFF.

The chain uses TRBV4-1 and TRBJ1-1; D is unresolved. The CDR3 contains 15 residues. The germline V gene has CDR1 MGHRA and CDR2 YSYEKL. Trimming shortened V by 0 bases and J by 3 bases, and 11 bases separated the two germline ends. The DNA for the CDR3 is TGCGCCAGCAGCCAAGAGGAGGGTTGGGACACTGAAGCTTTCTTT. Its translation: CASSQEEGWDTEAFF.

This chain connects TRBV25-1 to TRBJ1-6; D remains ambiguous. There are 14 residues in the CDR3. Germline V gives CDR1 MGHDK, CDR2 SYGVNS. Trimming pared 6 bases from V and 0 bases from J, leaving 6 bases between. The CDR3 sequence: CASSLYSYNSPLHF. CDR3 coding DNA: TGTGCCAGCAGCCTATACTCCTATAATTCACCCCTCCACTTT.

The chain uses TRBV20-1 and TRBJ1-1, with D tentatively TRBD1 (6 bases). This CDR3 spans 11 amino acids. The germline V gene has CDR1 DFQATT and CDR2 SNEGSKA (reference sequence). The V end lost 7 bases, the J end lost 8 bases, and 14 bases lay between the germline ends. CDR3 in amino acids: CSVLDRTEAFF. The CDR3, as DNA: TGCAGTGTTCTCGACAGGACCGAAGCTTTCTTT.

The chain recombines TRBV27 with TRBJ2-7; TRBD2 is a possible D gene (7 bases). V gave up 8 bases and J gave up 3 bases, with 20 bases separating them. The CDR3 contains 15 residues. Germline V CDR1 and CDR2: MNHEY, SMNVEV (reference sequence). In nucleotides, the CDR3 is TGTGCCAGCCGACCTGGTGGGGGGGCCTACTACGAGCAGTACTTC. This sequence encodes CASRPGGGAYYEQYF.

This clone was seen a handful of times. The genes are TRBV10-1 and TRBJ1-5; the D gene is possibly TRBD1 (6 bases). V lost 3 bases and J lost 3, with 9 bases in between. Germline assignment: CDR1 WNHNN and CDR2 SYGVQD (reference sequence). The CDR3 runs to 14 residues. CDR3 DNA: TGCGCCAGCAGTGACAGGGGATCCAATCAGCCCCAGCATTTT. This codes for CASSDRGSNQPQHF.

This clone came up once. V gene TRBV5-8 combines with J gene TRBJ1-2, with no clear D. The CDR3 is 13 residues long. In germline, CDR1 is SGHTS, CDR2 YDEGEE. Trimming took off 0 bases at V and 3 bases at J, with 6 bases between the two ends. CDR3 sequence reads: CASSLDSDYGYTF. The DNA for the CDR3 is TGTGCCAGCAGCTTGGACTCCGACTATGGCTACACCTTC.

Comment on this clone: This specimen includes other DNA sequences encoding the same CDR3. The chain is built from TRBV7-9 and TRBJ1-1; tentatively, D is TRBD1 (5 bases). The V end was cut by 3 bases, the J end by 1 base, with 6 bases between. CDR1 SEHNR and CDR2 FQNEAQ come from the germline V gene (reference sequence). The length of the CDR3 is 13 residues. CDR3 DNA: TGTGCCAGCAGCTTGCAGGGGAACACTGAAGCTTTCTTT. Amino acid sequence: CASSLQGNTEAFF.

A few counts support this clone. The chain couples TRBV6-1 to TRBJ1-2, with no clear D. The CDR3 has 12 amino acids. Germline CDR1 reads MNHNS; CDR2 reads SASEGT. Trimming stripped 8 bases from V and 2 bases from J, with 9 bases between. The CDR3 DNA reads as TGTGCCAGCGTTGAACAGAACTATGGCTACACCTTC. Translating gives CASVEQNYGYTF.

The rearrangement uses TRBV27 and TRBJ1-2, with D possibly being TRBD1 (5 bases). The germline CDR1 and CDR2 sequences are MNHEY and SMNVEV (reference sequence). There are 14 residues in the CDR3. The germline V and J ends were trimmed by 7 bases and 5 bases, with 17 bases remaining between them. The CDR3 sequence is CASTADHGTYGYTF. The CDR3 DNA sequence: TGTGCCAGCACTGCCGACCACGGGACTTATGGCTACACCTTC.

This CDR3 reads CASSRKTSGQETQYF. The CDR3 bases are TGTGCCAGCAGCCGGAAGACTAGCGGCCAAGAGACCCAGTACTTC. The chain is built from TRBV3-1 (or the pseudogene TRBV3-2) and TRBJ2-5, with 9 bases lining up with TRBD2. The CDR3 sequence is 15 residues long. Germline CDR1 reads LGHDT; CDR2 reads YNNKEL (reference sequence). V lost 4 bases, J lost 1 base, and 4 bases stayed unmatched.

The rearrangement uses TRBV6-5 and TRBJ2-1, with 9 bases identical to TRBD1. The CDR3 covers 14 residues. Germline values: CDR1 MNHEY, CDR2 SVGAGI. With 7 bases clipped from V and 4 bases from J, the junction kept 5 bases outside the gene matches. DNA of the CDR3: TGTGCCAGCACGACAGGGGGGGCGTACAATGAGCAGTTCTTC. Protein: CASTTGGAYNEQFF.

The chain has TRBV7-9 and TRBJ2-5, with 8 bases identical to TRBD2. With V trimmed by 1 base and J by 5 bases, 6 bases remained unmatched. Germline V lookup: CDR1 SEHNR, CDR2 FQNEAQ (reference sequence). CDR3 size: 15 residues. The DNA of the CDR3 is TGTGCCAGCAGCTTAGGGACGGCTAGCGGGGAGACCCAGTACTTC. Its translation: CASSLGTASGETQYF. The complete variable domain, with remaining parts taken from reference TRBV7-9 and TRBJ2-5, reads DTGVSQNPRHKITKRGQNVTFRCDPISEHNRLYWYRQTLGQGPEFLTYFQNEAQLEKSRLLSDRFSAERPKGSFSTLEIQRTEQGDSAMYLCASSLGTASGETQYFGPGTRLLVL.